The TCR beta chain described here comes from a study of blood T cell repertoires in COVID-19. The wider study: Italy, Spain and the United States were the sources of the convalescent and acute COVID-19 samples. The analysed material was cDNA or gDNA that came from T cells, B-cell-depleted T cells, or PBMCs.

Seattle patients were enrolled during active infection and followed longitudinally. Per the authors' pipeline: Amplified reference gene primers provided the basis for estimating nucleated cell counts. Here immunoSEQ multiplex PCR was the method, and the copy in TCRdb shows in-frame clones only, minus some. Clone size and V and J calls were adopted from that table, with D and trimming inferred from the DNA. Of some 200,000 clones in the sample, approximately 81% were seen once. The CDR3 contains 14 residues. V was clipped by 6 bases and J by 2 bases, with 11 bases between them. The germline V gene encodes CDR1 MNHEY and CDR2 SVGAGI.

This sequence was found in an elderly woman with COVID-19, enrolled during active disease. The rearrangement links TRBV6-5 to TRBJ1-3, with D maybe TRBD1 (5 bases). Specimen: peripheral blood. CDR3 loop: CASSQGGAGNTIYF. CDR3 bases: TGTGCCAGCAGCCAGGGCGGTGCTGGAAACACCATATATTTT.